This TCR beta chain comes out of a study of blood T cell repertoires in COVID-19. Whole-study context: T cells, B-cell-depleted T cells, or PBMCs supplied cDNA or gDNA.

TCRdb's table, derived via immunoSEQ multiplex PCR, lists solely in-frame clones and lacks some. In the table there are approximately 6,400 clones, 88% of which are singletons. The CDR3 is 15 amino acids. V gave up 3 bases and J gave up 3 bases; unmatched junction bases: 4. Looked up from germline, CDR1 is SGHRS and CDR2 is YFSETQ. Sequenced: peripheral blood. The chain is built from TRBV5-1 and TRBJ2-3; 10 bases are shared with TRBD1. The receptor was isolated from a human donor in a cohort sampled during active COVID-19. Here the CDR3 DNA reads TGCGCCAGCAGCTCCGGGACAGGGGCGACAGATACGCAGTATTTT. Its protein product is CASSSGTGATDTQYF.